This TCR beta chain was captured by sequencing in a study of cytomegalovirus exposure and HLA in healthy donors. The study's findings and limits: Presence/absence analyses assumed roughly uniform sequencing depth across donors, which may not hold.

The PCR employed 60 Vbeta primers together with 13 Jbeta primers. Original methodology: The count from a later analysis was 70 million to 85 million unique TCR beta chains, around 10 million of them shared. TCRdb's copy holds only in-frame clones and misses some; the assay was immunoSEQ multiplex PCR. Clone size and V and J calls were adopted from that table, with D and trimming inferred from the DNA. The profile shows about 150,000 clones, approximately 72% of them singletons. This clone has only a few counts. Its antigen is currently unknown. Germline V CDR1 and CDR2: SGHTA, FQGNSA. CDR3 length: 15 amino acids. V trimming: 2 bases; J trimming: 0 bases; junction bases outside the gene matches: 3.

The chain combines TRBV7-2 with TRBJ2-5; 7 bases are shared with TRBD1. The receptor comes from a young man in good health and CMV-seronegative. Sequences were obtained from PBMCs. For the CDR3, the DNA is TGTGCCAGCAGCTTATACGGGACAGACCAAGAGACCCAGTACTTC. Encoded protein: CASSLYGTDQETQYF.